This T cell receptor beta chain is drawn from a study of shared clonotypes between healthy human individuals. Study summary: Used for every donor were three CD4 naive, three CD4 memory, two CD8 naive and one CD8 memory plate.

Roughly 200 ng DNA, 30,000 or so T cell genomes, went into each sorted-subset replicate PCR. Clones were sequenced by immunoSEQ multiplex PCR, and TCRdb holds only the in-frame ones, with some missing. Counted here are approximately 740,000 clones, almost 95% occurring once; the ten biggest clones make up 24%. Note on this clone: What it recognizes is unknown.

Losses at the gene ends were 5 bases for V and 4 bases for J; bases not matched to a gene: 7. Germline lookup yields CDR1 SEHNR and CDR2 FQNEAQ (reference sequence). This CDR3 is 15 amino acids long. Terminally differentiated effector memory CD45RA+ cells were excluded from the naive CD8 cells, which were CD45RO-negative and positively selected for CCR7. General study findings and limits: Generation of non-shared clonotypes was less probable than generation of clonotypes shared by all four donors. Investigators expected sequencing depth to affect clonotype sharing among donors.

This receptor was identified in a man younger than 40 in good health. Source material: naive CD8+ T cells sorted from blood. This chain uses TRBV7-9 with TRBJ2-7; 11 bases agree with TRBD1. The CDR3, as DNA: TGTGCCAGCAGCCCGCGGGGACAGGGGGATTACGAGCAGTACTTC. It is translated as CASSPRGQGDYEQYF.